The next 2 T cell receptor beta chains were all read from a single sample in a study of T cells in Graves' hyperthyroidism and ophthalmopathy. RNA transcripts served as the template for amplifying TCR beta CDR3 regions. HTBI primers were used for first-round RT-PCR of the TCR CDR3. MiXCR, applied by TCRdb to the multiplex PCR reads, yields one record per CDR3 protein. This sample has roughly 380,000 distinct CDR3 sequences, with roughly 13% found just once. The sample consisted of blood. The receptors here all came from a woman between 18 and 30 years old with Graves' hyperthyroidism.

This clonotype came up many times. The gene calls are TRBV24-1 and TRBJ2-7; a weak D match, TRBD2 (7 bases). Trimming took off 4 bases at V and 5 bases at J, with 11 bases between the two ends. The CDR3 totals 13 residues. Per germline, CDR1 KGHDR and CDR2 SFDVKD. The CDR3 nucleotides are TGTGCCACCAGTGACCCCGGGGGGCACGAGCAGTACTTC. Protein sequence: CATSDPGGHEQYF.

Many counts were recorded for this clonotype. This chain links TRBV28 with TRBJ2-4; 8 nucleotides agree with TRBD2. The CDR3 runs 16 residues. Germline CDR1 MDHEN, CDR2 SYDVKM. Trimming at V came to 6 bases and at J to 7 bases, leaving 14 bases not matched to a gene. The CDR3 here is CASSHHGRGGRNIQYF. CDR3 DNA: TGTGCCAGCAGCCACCACGGTCGGGGGGGACGGAACATTCAGTACTTC.